A selection of T cell receptor beta chains follows, all from one sample in a study of early T cells in non-severe SARS-CoV-2 infection. TCRdb analysed the 5' RACE reads with MiXCR anew, one entry per CDR3 protein. The sample lists about 64,000 distinct CDR3 sequences, just over 20% seen once, with about 15% in the top ten. Material: whole blood, obtained at baseline. The receptor source for this set is an adult who was a healthcare worker with PCR-confirmed SARS-CoV-2 infection or an uninfected control (not recorded which). Both conserved end residues are part of each CDR3. D genes are given only for firm matches. Size is stated for part of the rows, as once, few or many counts, or as a class when the clone is expanded.

TRBJ1-4	TRBV6-1	-	TRBD1	CASLWTGRNEKLFF	TGTGCCAGCCTTTGGACAGGGAGAAATGAAAAACTGTTTTTT
TRBJ2-3	TRBV18	-	TRBD1	CASSPGTGMDTQYF	TGTGCCAGCTCACCGGGGACAGGGATGGATACGCAGTATTTT
TRBJ1-2	TRBV25-1	-	TRBD1	CASSETGSYGYTF	TGTGCCAGCAGCGAGACAGGGTCCTATGGCTACACCTTC
TRBJ1-6	TRBV7-9	few	-	CASSLSPLAGSPLHF	TGTGCCAGCAGCTTATCCCCCCTTGCTGGTTCACCCCTCCACTTT
TRBJ2-1	TRBV20-1	few	-	CSARDLSRITDEQFF	TGCAGTGCTAGAGATCTTTCGAGGATAACAGATGAGCAGTTCTTC
TRBJ2-7	TRBV20-1	few	TRBD2	CSVGGGNYEQYF	TGCAGTGTTGGCGGGGGGAATTACGAGCAGTACTTC
TRBJ1-6	TRBV4-1	few	-	CASSQGWWGNSPLHF	TGCGCCAGCAGCCAGGGCTGGTGGGGTAATTCACCCCTCCACTTT
TRBJ1-2	TRBV11-2	medium-sized	-	CASSLDRGGVYGYTF	TGTGCCAGCAGCTTAGACAGGGGCGGCGTATATGGCTACACCTTC
TRBJ1-6	TRBV3-1	few	-	CASSHRQSRNPLHF	TGTGCCAGCAGCCATAGACAGTCCCGTAACCCCCTCCACTTT
TRBJ2-5	TRBV5-6	-	-	CASSFGQLQETQYF	TGTGCCAGCAGCTTCGGACAGCTCCAAGAGACCCAGTACTTC
TRBJ2-2	TRBV11-2	-	-	CASSLQLNTGELFF	TGTGCCAGCAGCTTACAGTTGAACACCGGGGAGCTGTTTTTT
TRBJ2-7	TRBV20-1	-	-	CSASLGSYEQYF	TGCAGTGCTAGCCTTGGCTCCTACGAGCAGTACTTC
TRBJ2-5	TRBV13	-	-	CASAPDGDQETQYF	TGTGCCAGCGCACCCGACGGAGACCAAGAGACCCAGTACTTC
TRBJ2-3	TRBV20-1	-	-	CSPRDHPTDTQYF	TGCAGCCCGCGGGACCATCCCACAGATACGCAGTATTTT
TRBJ2-1	TRBV12-3/TRBV12-4	few	-	CASATGAYNHNEQFF	TGTGCCAGCGCCACCGGGGCCTATAACCACAATGAGCAGTTCTTC
TRBJ1-6	TRBV19	few	-	CASTRDEGGSPLHF	TGTGCCAGTACCCGGGATGAGGGCGGATCACCCCTCCACTTT
TRBJ1-3	TRBV30	-	-	CAWRRLGSSGNTIYF	TGTGCCTGGAGGAGATTGGGCTCCTCTGGAAACACCATATATTTT
TRBJ2-3	TRBV7-6	-	TRBD1	CASSFMGQGVSDTQYF	TGTGCCAGCAGCTTTATGGGACAGGGGGTCTCAGATACGCAGTATTTT
TRBJ1-2	TRBV7-9	many	-	CASSLGAAGGYTF	TGTGCCAGCAGCTTAGGGGCAGCAGGTGGCTACACCTTC
TRBJ2-7	TRBV11-2	once	-	CASSPNRTPYEQYF	TGTGCCAGCAGCCCAAACAGGACCCCCTACGAGCAGTACTTC
TRBJ2-2	TRBV7-6	few	-	CASSWTAPGELFF	TGTGCCAGCAGCTGGACAGCTCCCGGGGAGCTGTTTTTT
TRBJ2-7	TRBV10-3	-	-	CAISETGRDEQYF	TGTGCCATCAGTGAGACAGGGAGAGACGAGCAGTACTTC
TRBJ1-1	TRBV5-4	few	-	CASSLNGWNTEAFF	TGTGCCAGCAGCTTGAATGGCTGGAACACTGAAGCTTTCTTT
TRBJ2-2	TRBV7-3	-	TRBD2	CASSLTSTSGATGELFF	TGTGCCAGCAGCTTAACAAGCACTAGCGGGGCAACCGGGGAGCTGTTTTTT
TRBJ2-3	TRBV12-3/TRBV12-4	-	-	CASSSTRDATQYF	TGTGCCAGCAGTTCTACCCGGGACGCTACGCAGTATTTT
TRBJ2-1	TRBV10-3	few	TRBD2	CAISESQGLAGYEQFF	TGTGCCATCAGTGAGTCGCAGGGACTAGCGGGGTATGAGCAGTTCTTC
TRBJ1-5	TRBV7-6	-	TRBD1	CASSRGTGLNQPQHF	TGTGCCAGCAGCCGCGGGACAGGGCTCAATCAGCCCCAGCATTTT
TRBJ2-5	TRBV5-1	-	TRBD2	CASSSGGVQETQYF	TGCGCCAGCAGCTCCGGGGGGGTACAAGAGACCCAGTACTTC
TRBJ1-2	TRBV10-3	-	-	CAIRVGEGRDGYTF	TGTGCCATCCGAGTAGGTGAGGGTAGAGATGGCTACACCTTC
TRBJ2-2	TRBV6-6	many	-	CASSSLSRNTGELFF	TGTGCCAGCAGTTCCCTTTCCAGGAACACCGGGGAGCTGTTTTTT
TRBJ1-1	TRBV12-3/TRBV12-4	few	TRBD1	CASSSRDRYTEAFF	TGTGCCAGCAGTTCCCGGGACAGATACACTGAAGCTTTCTTT
TRBJ2-4	TRBV24-1	-	-	CATSDPRDMEGIQYF	TGTGCCACCAGTGATCCACGGGACATGGAAGGCATTCAGTACTTC
TRBJ2-3	TRBV5-1	-	-	CASSLTGRTDTQYF	TGCGCCAGCAGCTTGACGGGTCGCACAGATACGCAGTATTTT
TRBJ1-4	TRBV5-4	few	-	CASSLPGDEKLFF	TGTGCCAGCAGCTTGCCAGGGGACGAAAAACTGTTTTTT
TRBJ2-7	TRBV14	-	-	CASSDYYEQYF	TGTGCCAGCAGCGATTACTACGAGCAGTACTTC
TRBJ2-7	TRBV9	few	TRBD1	CASSVDPTGASYEQYF	TGTGCCAGCAGCGTAGATCCGACAGGGGCCTCCTACGAGCAGTACTTC
TRBJ2-7	TRBV7-8	once	TRBD1	CASSLPDRDYEQYF	TGTGCCAGCAGCTTACCGGACAGGGACTACGAGCAGTACTTC
TRBJ2-1	TRBV12-3/TRBV12-4	-	TRBD2	CASSPRAGIPNEQFF	TGTGCCAGCAGTCCACGAGCGGGGATTCCCAATGAGCAGTTCTTC
TRBJ2-3	TRBV13	few	-	CASSNTRGIDTQYF	TGTGCCAGCAGCAATACTAGGGGGATAGATACGCAGTATTTT
TRBJ2-4	TRBV29-1	-	TRBD1	CSVSTGNIQYF	TGCAGCGTCTCGACAGGGAACATTCAGTACTTC